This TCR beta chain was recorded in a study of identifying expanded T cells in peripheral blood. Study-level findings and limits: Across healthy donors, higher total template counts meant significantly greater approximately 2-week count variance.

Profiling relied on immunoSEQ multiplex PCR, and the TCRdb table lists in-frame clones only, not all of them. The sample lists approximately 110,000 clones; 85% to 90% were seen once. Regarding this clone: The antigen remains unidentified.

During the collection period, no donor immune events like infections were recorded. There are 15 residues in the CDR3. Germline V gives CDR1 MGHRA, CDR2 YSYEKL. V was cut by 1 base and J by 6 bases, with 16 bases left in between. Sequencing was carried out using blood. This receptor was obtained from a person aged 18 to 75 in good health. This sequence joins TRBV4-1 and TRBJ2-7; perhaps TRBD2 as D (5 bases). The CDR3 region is CASSQVGGRSVEQYF. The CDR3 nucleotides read TGCGCCAGCAGCCAAGTTGGAGGACGGTCGGTCGAGCAGTACTTC.